The present entry profiles one TCR beta chain with its context. As yet, its antigen is unknown. The Oncomine TCR Beta short-read assay sequenced DNA from cultured CD4+ T cells. One entry per CDR3 protein, called by TCRdb with MiXCR from the PCR reads. The data contain 9,500 to 10,000 distinct CDR3 sequences, roughly 36% of them singletons. The data stem from a study of vaccination and CD4 T cells after COVID-19. The treatment was: roughly 10-day PBMC culture with coronavirus spike peptide pools or control peptides (ViraFEST assay). Harvesting of the unexposed donor's CD4+ T cells predated the COVID-19 pandemic (2011-2018). This clonotype was obtained from a human donor in good health. Sequencing input: CD4+ T cells from blood, cultured in vitro.

The CDR3 protein is CASSIWGKGHTEAFF. The CDR3 nucleotides are TGTGCCAGTAGTATATGGGGGAAGGGTCACACTGAAGCTTTCTTT. This rearrangement joins TRBV19 to TRBJ1-1; tentatively, D is TRBD1 (5 bases). V lost 2 bases, J lost 3 bases, and 13 bases lay in between. The CDR3 extends over 15 amino acids. The germline V gene encodes CDR1 LNHDA and CDR2 SQIVND (reference sequence).